This TCR beta chain originates from a study of T-cell reconstitution after alpha-beta-depleted transplantation in children. Unique molecular identifiers were incorporated into the prepared TCRbeta library. Each CDR3 protein gets one entry after TCRdb re-called the PCR reads with MiXCR. The table includes a few hundred thousand distinct CDR3 sequences, 9.7% detected once. V lost 0 bases to trimming and J lost 3 bases, with 8 bases between them. Germline CDR1 and CDR2: DFQATT and SNEGSKA (reference sequence). CDR3 size: 13 residues. This clonotype showed up many times. The source was PBMCs from the stem cell graft donor, collected from the stem cell graft. The clonotype comes from a human donor who donated a stem cell graft to a child with SCID. The chain joins TRBV20-1 to TRBJ1-1, with D possibly being TRBD1 (5 bases). CDR3 bases: TGCAGTGCTAGAGACCAACAGGACACTGAAGCTTTCTTT. It is translated as CSARDQQDTEAFF.